The TCR beta chain under discussion was sequenced for a study of shared clonotypes between healthy human individuals. Measured with immunoSEQ multiplex PCR; TCRdb has only the in-frame clones, and not every one. The sample lists about 820,000 clones, around 93% occurring once. Naive-designated CD8 cells lacked CD45RO, were positively enriched for CCR7, and omitted terminally differentiated effector memory CD45RA+ cells. Points on this clone: The same CDR3 arises from other DNA sequences in this sample as well.

The sequencing sample was made of naive CD8+ T cells sorted from blood. This TCR was sampled from a man younger than 40 in good health.

The DNA of the CDR3 is TGTGCCAGCAGCTTATCCTCCTACGAGCAGTACTTC. As protein: CASSLSSYEQYF. V gene TRBV5-6 combines with J gene TRBJ2-7, with no clear D. The CDR3 loop spans 12 amino acids. Trimming removed 2 bases from V and 0 bases from J, with 3 bases in between. Germline V gene lookup returns CDR1 SGHDT and CDR2 YYEEEE.